Sequencing of this T cell receptor (beta chain) was carried out in a study of long-term antiretroviral therapy in people with HIV. Regarding this clone: Its antigen is unknown.

The CDR3 consists of 15 residues. V shed 3 bases and J shed 2 bases, with 13 bases lying between them. Germline values: CDR1 SGHVS, CDR2 FQNEAQ. Study observations and caveats: Relative to transplant donor controls, diversity remained lower despite increasing after ART. Pre-ART clonal expansion yielded clones that dominated the repertoire at all time points. Researchers lacked any data on ART adherence, viral resistance or therapy changes. HIV repertoires covered narrower CDR3 length ranges than controls did.

immunoSEQ v3.0 was run at survey level. Assay: immunoSEQ multiplex PCR; the TCRdb copy retains only in-frame clones and omits some. The table includes under 20,000 clones, about 91% detected once. The rearrangement uses TRBV7-8 and TRBJ2-5; D is undetermined. The TCR was taken from a man in his fifties or sixties with HIV. The specimen comprised unsorted PBMCs, sampled 0.3 years after starting antiretroviral therapy. The DNA of the CDR3 is TGTGCCAGCAGCTTGGTTGCCCCCCCACAAGAGACCCAGTACTTC. Its translation: CASSLVAPPQETQYF.